Listed here are 21 T cell receptor beta chains from one sample, sequenced in a study of beta chain features in type 1 diabetes. The study's findings and limits: Shortening that was moderate but significant affected the TCRB CDR3s of Type 1 diabetes patients in all four CD4+ subsets.

Of the isolated RNA, all was reverse transcribed, and so the sequenced material was expressed TCRB transcripts. Only in-frame clones appear in the TCRdb table, and some are missing; sequencing was by immunoSEQ multiplex PCR. The sample lists about 650,000 clones, roughly an eighth occurring once. These receptors lack a known antigen. Sequenced material: naive CD4+ T cells from blood. Source of these receptors: a man younger than 40 with type 1 diabetes.

This clone was found a few times. The gene calls are TRBV25-1 and TRBJ1-6, with a tentative D call TRBD1 (5 bases). The V and J ends lost 5 bases and 7 bases respectively, with 12 bases between them. Germline V gene data show CDR1 as MGHDK and CDR2 as SYGVNS. This CDR3 is built from 14 residues. CDR3 in amino acids: CASSLGRGNSPLHF. CDR3 DNA: TGTGCCAGCAGTTTGGGACGCGGAAATTCACCCCTCCACTTT.

The chain joins TRBV4-2 to TRBJ1-4; D is unresolved. Between the trimmed V and J ends, which lost 1 base and 12 bases, there was a span of 12 bases. CDR1 and CDR2 (germline): LGHNA, YNFKEQ. The CDR3 is made up of 13 amino acids. The CDR3 region is CASSQGDGDELFF. The CDR3 DNA sequence: TGTGCCAGCAGCCAAGGCGACGGCGATGAACTGTTTTTT.

This CDR3 is CASSSMGQGVFQPQHF. The CDR3 DNA follows: TGTGCCAGCAGCTCGATGGGACAGGGGGTATTTCAGCCCCAGCATTTT. The chain has TRBV7-9 and TRBJ1-5, with 11 bases fitting TRBD1. From germline, CDR1 is SEHNR and CDR2 FQNEAQ (reference sequence). The ends lost 4 bases at V and 6 bases at J; junction bases unmatched: 8. This CDR3 is built from 16 residues.

The chain combines TRBV4-2 with TRBJ2-7, with D perhaps matching TRBD2 (5 bases). This CDR3 region has 14 residues. Looked up from germline, CDR1 is LGHNA and CDR2 is YNFKEQ. The V and J ends lost 0 bases and 5 bases respectively, with 11 bases between them. CDR3 amino acids: CASSQDRGPNEQYF. The CDR3 DNA sequence: TGTGCCAGCAGCCAAGATAGAGGGCCCAACGAGCAGTACTTC.

With regard to this clone: At one end, the junction sequence differs from germline, possibly due to a read error. The genes are TRBV6-5 and TRBJ1-2; 8 bases line up with TRBD1. Germline CDR1 MNHEY, CDR2 SVGAGI. The CDR3 extends over 13 amino acids. The CDR3 DNA is TGTGCCAGCAGTTACCCGGACAGGGATGGGTACACCTTC. Protein product: CASSYPDRDGYTF.

This clone has only a few counts. V usage is TRBV5-4 and J usage is TRBJ1-1; 7 bases agree with TRBD1. The CDR3 sequence is 12 residues long. CDR1 is SGHNT and CDR2 is YYREEE in the germline V gene (reference sequence). J gave up 9 bases and V 3 bases, and 5 bases lay outside the gene matches. The CDR3 is CASSSRDRKAFF. In DNA form, the CDR3 reads TGTGCCAGCAGCTCACGGGACAGAAAAGCTTTCTTT.

V gene TRBV9 combines with J gene TRBJ2-3; 11 nucleotides line up with TRBD2. Germline trimming cut 0 bases from V and 3 bases from J; bases unmatched to any gene: 6. CDR1 is SGDLS, CDR2 YYNGEE, per germline. The CDR3 sequence is 17 residues long. This CDR3 is CASSVVSSGGATDTQYF. In nucleotides, the CDR3 is TGTGCCAGCAGCGTAGTAAGTAGCGGGGGGGCTACAGATACGCAGTATTTT.

This rearrangement joins TRBV20-1 to TRBJ2-7; D gene uncertain. The CDR3 contains 11 residues. CDR1 is DFQATT and CDR2 is SNEGSKA in the germline V gene (reference sequence). Trimming took off 0 bases at V and 5 bases at J, with 5 bases between the two ends. DNA for the CDR3: TGCAGTGCTAGAGACAGCCACGAGCAGTACTTC. This encodes CSARDSHEQYF.

The rearrangement links TRBV20-1 to TRBJ2-1; D not certain. V gave up 8 bases and J gave up 6 bases, with 5 bases separating them. Germline loops: CDR1 DFQATT, CDR2 SNEGSKA (reference sequence). This CDR3 has 9 residues. DNA for the CDR3: TGCAGTATTTCCAATGAGCAGTTCTTC. Translation gives CSISNEQFF.

There are a few counts of this clone. The chain carries TRBV28 and TRBJ1-5; no clear D gene. Germline loops: CDR1 MDHEN, CDR2 SYDVKM. V lost 4 bases and J 5 bases, leaving 3 bases between the germline ends. This CDR3 comprises 11 residues. CDR3 coding DNA: TGTGCCAGCAGTTCTTATCAGCCCCAGCATTTT. It specifies CASSSYQPQHF.

The rearrangement uses TRBV11-1 and TRBJ1-5; no reliable D call. The V end lost 1 base, the J end lost 3 bases, and 10 bases lay between the germline ends. CDR1 and CDR2 from the germline V gene are SGHAT and FQDESV (reference sequence). The length of the CDR3 is 15 residues. The CDR3 DNA sequence: TGTGCCAGCAGCTTAGTAGCGCAAGACAATCAGCCCCAGCATTTT. Protein product: CASSLVAQDNQPQHF.

This clone was counted a few times. V gene TRBV7-5 combines with J gene TRBJ2-7; the D segment call TRBD2 is taken from the table without a DNA check. TRBV7-5 is given as a pseudogene. The CDR3 spans 16 residues. The chain's CDR3 is CARSLFGDSRWYEQYF. In DNA form, the CDR3 reads TGTGCCAGAAGCTTATTTGGGGACTCCAGATGGTACGAGCAGTACTTC.

This chain links TRBV19 with TRBJ1-5; the D gene is possibly TRBD1 (6 bases). This CDR3 comprises 13 residues. V lost 6 bases and J 3 bases, leaving 9 bases between the germline ends. The germline V gene has CDR1 LNHDA and CDR2 SQIVND (reference sequence). The CDR3 reads CASRDSFNQPQHF. In nucleotides, the CDR3 is TGTGCCAGTAGGGACAGCTTCAATCAGCCCCAGCATTTT.

This clone was seen more than once but under ten times. V gene TRBV5-1 combines with J gene TRBJ2-1; D is perhaps TRBD2 (6 bases). The CDR3 is 14 amino acids. V gave up 0 bases and J gave up 5 bases, with 9 bases separating them. Per germline, CDR1 SGHRS and CDR2 YFSETQ. This CDR3 reads CASSLDGGDNEQFF. The CDR3 DNA follows: TGCGCCAGCAGCTTGGACGGGGGTGACAATGAGCAGTTCTTC.

This clone turned up a few times. The chain couples TRBV4-3 to TRBJ1-6; D uncertain. This CDR3 is 15 amino acids long. V was trimmed by 2 bases and J by 0 bases, leaving 5 bases between them. Per germline, CDR1 LGHNA and CDR2 YSLEER. CDR3 DNA: TGCGCCAGCAGCCAAACAGCCTCCTATAATTCACCCCTCCACTTT. Its protein product is CASSQTASYNSPLHF.

This clone was detected only a few times. The rearrangement joins TRBV18 to TRBJ2-6; D gene unclear. This CDR3 region has 15 residues. Germline lookup yields CDR1 KGHSH and CDR2 LQKENI. Trimming left V 2 bases short and J 0 bases short, with 5 bases between. CDR3 DNA: TGTGCCAGCTCACCAGACAACTCTGGGGCCAACGTCCTGACTTTC. It is translated as CASSPDNSGANVLTF.

The sample holds a few counts of this clone. This chain uses TRBV7-3 with TRBJ2-7; D uncertain. The germline V gene encodes CDR1 SGHTA and CDR2 FQGTGA. This CDR3 region has 14 residues. The V and J ends lost 5 bases and 1 base respectively, with 12 bases between them. The CDR3 DNA sequence: TGTGCCAGCAGCCCCTCCGGGTGGTCCTACGAGCAGTACTTC. Its protein is CASSPSGWSYEQYF.

V usage is TRBV5-1 and J usage is TRBJ1-4; D not resolved. The CDR3 is 15 residues long. With 2 bases removed from V and 7 bases from J, the gap between germline ends came to 15 bases. Looked up from germline, CDR1 is SGHRS and CDR2 is YFSETQ. CDR3 protein: CASSFGRIAGEKLFF. The CDR3 DNA is TGCGCCAGCAGCTTTGGAAGGATTGCGGGTGAAAAACTGTTTTTT.

This chain links TRBV4-3 with TRBJ2-6; D tentatively reads TRBD1 or TRBD2 (5 bases each). The CDR3 runs 15 residues. V lost 3 bases and J 1 base, leaving 7 bases between the germline ends. From germline, CDR1 is LGHNA and CDR2 YSLEER. The CDR3 here is CASSHEGSGANVLTF. DNA for the CDR3: TGCGCCAGCAGCCATGAGGGGTCTGGGGCCAACGTCCTGACTTTC.

The chain carries TRBV28 and TRBJ2-7, with D tentatively TRBD2 (5 bases). CDR1 is MDHEN, CDR2 SYDVKM, per germline. V was trimmed by 3 bases and J by 4 bases, leaving 13 bases between them. This CDR3 region has 14 residues. The DNA of the CDR3 is TGTGCCAGCAGTTTCGGCGGGCTTTCGTACGAGCAGTACTTC. Encoded protein: CASSFGGLSYEQYF. The full variable domain, its missing parts supplied by reference TRBV28 and TRBJ2-7, is DVKVTQSSRYLVKRTGEKVFLECVQDMDHENMFWYRQDPGLGLRLIYFSYDVKMKEKGDIPEGYSVSREKKERFSLILESASTNQTSMYLCASSFGGLSYEQYFGPGTRLTVT.

There are a few counts of this clone. This CDR3 reads CASSVLGQAYEQYF. CDR3 nucleotide sequence: TGCGCCAGCAGCGTTTTAGGGCAGGCCTACGAGCAGTACTTC. This sequence joins TRBV5-1 and TRBJ2-7; no clear D gene. Looked up from germline, CDR1 is SGHRS and CDR2 is YFSETQ. The V gene lost 4 bases and the J gene lost 2 bases, with 13 bases spanning the gap. The CDR3 loop spans 14 amino acids. The full variable domain, completed using reference TRBV5-1 and TRBJ2-7, is KAGVTQTPRYLIKTRGQQVTLSCSPISGHRSVSWYQQTPGQGLQFLFEYFSETQRNKGNFPGRFSGRQFSNSRSEMNVSTLELGDSALYLCASSVLGQAYEQYFGPGTRLTVT.